This TCR beta chain was captured by sequencing in a study of technical replicates of blood from a handful of donors. Repertoires were generated with immunoSEQ multiplex PCR, while TCRdb's copy carries only in-frame clones and drops some. The repertoire holds around 65,000 clones, with over 70% as singletons. The trim removed 4 bases at V and 8 bases at J, leaving 9 bases unmatched. Germline V gives CDR1 SGHTA, CDR2 FQGNSA. The CDR3 spans 14 residues. The TCR comes from a human donor in good health. Some clones in this sample may be carry-over from other donors' samples. Sequencing was done on a sample of PBMCs. The gene calls are TRBV7-2 and TRBJ1-2, with TRBD1 matching 8 bases. The CDR3 DNA reads as TGTGCCAGCAGCTCAGGAGACAGGGGCCGGGGCTACACCTTC. Protein product: CASSSGDRGRGYTF.